The present T cell receptor (beta chain) was sequenced within a study of blood T cell repertoires in COVID-19. Overall study context: The samples span acute and convalescent COVID-19 from the United States, Italy and Spain.

This clone was observed a handful of times. Trimming left V 4 bases short and J 9 bases short, with 16 bases between. Germline V gives CDR1 SGHRS, CDR2 YFSETQ. There are 14 residues in the CDR3. Clones were sequenced by immunoSEQ multiplex PCR, and TCRdb holds only the in-frame ones, with some missing. Of under 200,000 clones in the sample, around 84% were seen once. The receptor was isolated from a man aged 45-60 years who had recovered from COVID-19. This chain links TRBV5-1 with TRBJ2-2; D might be TRBD2 (6 bases). Sequencing used PBMCs or T cells enriched from blood (not recorded which). As DNA, the CDR3 is TGCGCCAGCAGCCTCCGACTAGTAGGCTGGGAGCTGTTTTTT. As protein: CASSLRLVGWELFF.